The entry below gives a single T cell receptor (beta chain) sequence along with its context. Its antigen is not known. The data belong to a study of blood T cells in healthy people across ages. Sample-barcoded 5' priming and a J-beta primer mix drove a second PCR of roughly 7 to 11 cycles. TCRdb recomputed calls from the 5' RACE reads with MiXCR, one row per CDR3 protein. The sample has about 1 million distinct CDR3 sequences, more than 35% seen once. Notes on the study in general: Percentage of naive T cells showed a strong correlation with TCR beta diversity.

Source material: blood. The receptor was derived from a woman in her fifties or sixties in good health.

The CDR3 is CASSSGSAASYEQYF. As DNA, the CDR3 is TGTGCCAGCAGCTCCGGGTCGGCAGCCTCCTACGAGCAGTACTTC. V gene TRBV7-3 combines with J gene TRBJ2-7; no reliable D call. With 4 bases removed from V and 0 bases from J, the gap between germline ends came to 13 bases. The CDR3 is 15 residues long. CDR1 SGHTA and CDR2 FQGTGA come from the germline V gene.